This T cell receptor beta chain was captured by sequencing in a study of breast tumors, draining lymph nodes, adjacent tissues. TCRdb passed the multiplex PCR reads through MiXCR, listing each CDR3 protein once. The sample has 150,000 to 200,000 distinct CDR3 sequences, 25% to 40% seen once. This clonotype appeared a single time. Its target is not known. Germline V gene sequence: CDR1 SEHNR, CDR2 FQNEAQ (reference sequence). The CDR3 is 13 amino acids. Trimming pared 8 bases from V and 9 bases from J, leaving 14 bases between. Breast cancer patients provided tissue from their axillary draining lymph nodes. General observations from the study: The data were judged consistent with most tumor T cells coming from lymph node and expanding in tumor. Data only fit, rather than demonstrated, lymph node origin of most tumor T cells.

What was sequenced was axillary lymph node tissue. This sequence was found in a female donor with breast cancer. Some clones in this sample may be carry-over from other donors' samples. The chain employs TRBV7-9 and TRBJ1-6, with D maybe TRBD1 (5 bases). The CDR3 region has the DNA TGTGCCAGCGCGGGGGTACTCGGTTCACCCCTCCACTTT. Protein sequence: CASAGVLGSPLHF.